This TCR beta chain was documented in a study of blood T cell repertoires in COVID-19. Whole-study context: The United States, Italy and Spain provided the acute and convalescent COVID-19 samples. Sources were T cells, B-cell-depleted T cells, or PBMCs; the material itself was cDNA or gDNA.

Seattle cases were enrolled at active infection and followed longitudinally. This CDR3 is 15 amino acids long. Trimming took 4 bases from V and 9 from J; bases not matched to a gene: 11. The germline CDR1 and CDR2 sequences are SGDLS and YYNGEE. Source study methods: Nucleated cell counts were estimated from reference gene primer amplification. Some clones are missing from TCRdb's copy, which holds only in-frame ones; the method was immunoSEQ multiplex PCR. D and trimming were read from the DNA, whereas the V and J calls and clone size are those reported in that table. The sample consists of about 440,000 clones, about nine tenths of them appearing once.

The genes are TRBV9 and TRBJ2-2, with 8 bases matching TRBD2. The clonotype comes from a woman between 50 and 59 years old with COVID-19, enrolled during active disease. Sequencing input: peripheral blood. The CDR3 reads CASSHSGVAIRELFF. DNA for the CDR3: TGTGCCAGCAGCCATAGCGGGGTTGCGATCAGGGAGCTGTTTTTT.